This is a list of T cell receptor beta chains from one sample in a study of blood T cells in healthy people across ages. TCRdb used MiXCR to reprocess the 5' RACE reads, holding one entry per CDR3 protein. This table holds hundreds of thousands of distinct CDR3 sequences, over 40% found once. The sample taken for sequencing was blood. The source is a woman of 80 years or more in good health. Each CDR3 is given with its conserved first and last residue. Fields, in order: D gene, J gene, clone size, V gene, CDR3 protein, CDR3 DNA. D genes are given only for firm matches. A clone size is listed for some rows: how often the clone was seen (once, few, many), or a class if it is expanded.

d_call: TRBD2; j_call: TRBJ2-1; clone_size: NA; v_call: TRBV5-1; cdr3_aa: CASSRGLVCYNEQFF; cdr3_nt: TGCGCCAGCAGCCGCGGACTAGTGTGCTACAATGAGCAGTTCTTC
d_call: TRBD2; j_call: TRBJ2-7; clone_size: few; v_call: TRBV20-1; cdr3_aa: CSAHSTSGRRDEQYF; cdr3_nt: TGCAGTGCTCATTCTACTAGCGGGAGAAGGGACGAGCAGTACTTC
d_call: NA; j_call: TRBJ2-1; clone_size: NA; v_call: TRBV27; cdr3_aa: CASSLLQVLPSYNEQFF; cdr3_nt: TGTGCCAGCAGTTTATTACAGGTCCTCCCCTCCTACAATGAGCAGTTCTTC
d_call: TRBD2; j_call: TRBJ2-1; clone_size: NA; v_call: TRBV11-2; cdr3_aa: CASRLAGAAGNEQFF; cdr3_nt: TGTGCCAGCAGACTAGCGGGAGCGGCTGGCAATGAGCAGTTCTTC
d_call: NA; j_call: TRBJ1-4; clone_size: NA; v_call: TRBV6-5; cdr3_aa: CASSYSADRIEGKLFF; cdr3_nt: TGTGCCAGCAGTTACTCCGCCGACAGGATCGAGGGAAAACTGTTTTTT
d_call: NA; j_call: TRBJ1-5; clone_size: once; v_call: TRBV10-2; cdr3_aa: CASSPQRGQPQHF; cdr3_nt: TGCGCCAGCAGTCCCCAACGAGGTCAGCCCCAGCATTTT
d_call: TRBD2; j_call: TRBJ2-1; clone_size: once; v_call: TRBV20-1; cdr3_aa: CSAASTSGGGEQSF; cdr3_nt: TGCAGTGCTGCCTCGACTAGCGGGGGCGGTGAGCAGTCCTTC
d_call: NA; j_call: TRBJ2-2; clone_size: many; v_call: TRBV6-5; cdr3_aa: CASSYSSFNTGELFF; cdr3_nt: TGTGCCAGCAGTTACTCTTCCTTTAACACCGGGGAGCTGTTTTTT
d_call: NA; j_call: TRBJ1-1; clone_size: NA; v_call: TRBV5-5; cdr3_aa: CASSPRVGNTEAFF; cdr3_nt: TGTGCCAGCAGCCCGAGGGTGGGGAACACTGAAGCTTTCTTT
d_call: NA; j_call: TRBJ2-1; clone_size: many; v_call: TRBV3-1; cdr3_aa: CASSQGGATQQFF; cdr3_nt: TGTGCCAGCAGCCAAGGTGGTGCTACCCAGCAGTTCTTC
d_call: NA; j_call: TRBJ2-5; clone_size: NA; v_call: TRBV12-3/TRBV12-4; cdr3_aa: CASSPWGPQETQYF; cdr3_nt: TGTGCCAGCAGTCCGTGGGGGCCCCAAGAGACCCAGTACTTC
d_call: TRBD2; j_call: TRBJ2-1; clone_size: many; v_call: TRBV7-8; cdr3_aa: CASSTRLAGAHNEQFF; cdr3_nt: TGTGCCAGCAGCACCCGACTAGCGGGAGCCCACAATGAGCAGTTCTTC
d_call: NA; j_call: TRBJ1-2; clone_size: many; v_call: TRBV20-1; cdr3_aa: CSASLYGYTF; cdr3_nt: TGCAGTGCTAGTCTGTATGGCTACACCTTC
d_call: TRBD1; j_call: TRBJ2-5; clone_size: NA; v_call: TRBV5-1; cdr3_aa: CASTVAGTGRGETQYF; cdr3_nt: TGCGCCAGCACCGTCGCCGGGACAGGGAGGGGAGAGACCCAGTACTTC
d_call: NA; j_call: TRBJ2-7; clone_size: NA; v_call: TRBV6-5; cdr3_aa: CASSLNPFTVHGQYF; cdr3_nt: TGTGCCAGCAGTTTAAATCCTTTCACGGTTCACGGGCAGTACTTC
d_call: TRBD2; j_call: TRBJ2-5; clone_size: NA; v_call: TRBV10-3; cdr3_aa: CAISDPGRGAQRMYF; cdr3_nt: TGTGCCATCAGTGATCCGGGGCGGGGGGCGCAGAGGATGTACTTC
d_call: NA; j_call: TRBJ2-3; clone_size: once; v_call: TRBV7-3; cdr3_aa: CASSPMAPGAVTDTQYF; cdr3_nt: TGTGCCAGCAGCCCAATGGCCCCGGGGGCTGTCACAGATACGCAGTATTTT
d_call: NA; j_call: TRBJ2-5; clone_size: NA; v_call: TRBV30; cdr3_aa: CAWRDRRETQYF; cdr3_nt: TGTGCCTGGAGAGACAGACGGGAGACCCAGTACTTC
d_call: NA; j_call: TRBJ1-6; clone_size: few; v_call: TRBV3-1; cdr3_aa: CASSQGQSSPLHF; cdr3_nt: TGTGCCAGCAGCCAGGGACAATCTTCACCCCTCCACTTT
d_call: TRBD1; j_call: TRBJ2-3; clone_size: NA; v_call: TRBV6-1; cdr3_aa: CTSSEPGQGTDTQYF; cdr3_nt: TGTACCAGCAGTGAGCCGGGACAGGGTACAGATACGCAGTATTTT
d_call: TRBD1; j_call: TRBJ1-1; clone_size: NA; v_call: TRBV3-1; cdr3_aa: CASTQGLGTEAFF; cdr3_nt: TGTGCCAGCACACAGGGGTTGGGGACTGAAGCTTTCTTT
d_call: NA; j_call: TRBJ1-4; clone_size: NA; v_call: TRBV15; cdr3_aa: CATSRGPDEKLFF; cdr3_nt: TGTGCCACCAGCAGAGGGCCGGACGAAAAACTGTTTTTT
d_call: NA; j_call: TRBJ2-1; clone_size: NA; v_call: TRBV10-3; cdr3_aa: CAISERGLLNEQFF; cdr3_nt: TGTGCCATCAGTGAACGGGGACTTCTTAATGAGCAGTTCTTC
d_call: TRBD1; j_call: TRBJ1-2; clone_size: NA; v_call: TRBV7-2; cdr3_aa: CASSSTGTRGYTF; cdr3_nt: TGTGCCAGCAGCTCGACAGGGACTAGAGGCTACACCTTC
d_call: NA; j_call: TRBJ1-5; clone_size: NA; v_call: TRBV20-1; cdr3_aa: CSAHSCRDNQPQHF; cdr3_nt: TGCAGTGCCCACAGTTGCAGGGACAATCAGCCCCAGCATTTT
d_call: NA; j_call: TRBJ2-3; clone_size: NA; v_call: TRBV19; cdr3_aa: CASSPFGGGTTDTQYF; cdr3_nt: TGTGCCAGTAGCCCGTTCGGAGGCGGGACCACAGATACGCAGTATTTT
d_call: NA; j_call: TRBJ2-5; clone_size: many; v_call: TRBV7-2; cdr3_aa: CASSSLLWGTQYF; cdr3_nt: TGTGCCAGCAGCTCTCTCCTTTGGGGGACCCAGTACTTC
d_call: NA; j_call: TRBJ2-2; clone_size: NA; v_call: TRBV7-7; cdr3_aa: CASSFLGGRNTGELFF; cdr3_nt: TGTGCTAGCAGCTTTTTGGGGGGCAGGAACACCGGGGAGCTGTTTTTT
d_call: TRBD2; j_call: TRBJ2-7; clone_size: NA; v_call: TRBV29-1; cdr3_aa: CSVAPGLAHYEQYF; cdr3_nt: TGCAGCGTGGCCCCGGGACTAGCGCACTACGAGCAGTACTTC
d_call: NA; j_call: TRBJ1-2; clone_size: many; v_call: TRBV7-8; cdr3_aa: CASSLGVQYYGYTF; cdr3_nt: TGTGCCAGCAGCTTAGGAGTACAATACTATGGCTACACCTTC
d_call: NA; j_call: TRBJ2-7; clone_size: NA; v_call: TRBV4-2; cdr3_aa: CASSHETGSYEQYF; cdr3_nt: TGTGCCAGCAGCCATGAAACAGGGAGCTACGAGCAGTACTTC
d_call: NA; j_call: TRBJ1-2; clone_size: NA; v_call: TRBV6-1; cdr3_aa: CAGSTGTANYGYTF; cdr3_nt: TGTGCCGGCAGTACAGGGACTGCTAACTATGGCTACACCTTC
d_call: TRBD2; j_call: TRBJ2-7; clone_size: many; v_call: TRBV6-5; cdr3_aa: CASNIGVAGYNEQYF; cdr3_nt: TGTGCCAGCAACATCGGGGTAGCGGGGTACAATGAGCAGTACTTC
d_call: TRBD2; j_call: TRBJ2-1; clone_size: few; v_call: TRBV7-6; cdr3_aa: CASSRSGGPSYNEQFF; cdr3_nt: TGTGCCAGCAGCCGTAGCGGGGGGCCCTCCTACAATGAGCAGTTCTTC
d_call: TRBD1; j_call: TRBJ2-1; clone_size: many; v_call: TRBV28; cdr3_aa: CASRAGGSYNEQFF; cdr3_nt: TGTGCCAGTAGGGCAGGGGGCAGTTACAATGAGCAGTTCTTC
d_call: NA; j_call: TRBJ2-3; clone_size: NA; v_call: TRBV15; cdr3_aa: CATSSVSGPTPTDTQYF; cdr3_nt: TGTGCCACCAGCAGTGTATCGGGCCCGACCCCGACAGATACGCAGTATTTT
d_call: NA; j_call: TRBJ2-1; clone_size: few; v_call: TRBV24-1; cdr3_aa: CATSDRLYEQFF; cdr3_nt: TGTGCCACCAGTGATCGCCTATATGAGCAGTTCTTC
d_call: TRBD1; j_call: TRBJ2-1; clone_size: NA; v_call: TRBV7-2; cdr3_aa: CASSFLGGALREEQFF; cdr3_nt: TGTGCCAGCAGCTTCTTAGGGGGCGCCTTGCGAGAGGAGCAGTTCTTC
d_call: TRBD1; j_call: TRBJ2-7; clone_size: NA; v_call: TRBV6-5; cdr3_aa: CASSSSGTGLYEQYF; cdr3_nt: TGTGCCAGCAGTTCCTCCGGGACAGGGCTCTACGAGCAGTACTTC
d_call: NA; j_call: TRBJ2-1; clone_size: few; v_call: TRBV20-1; cdr3_aa: CSARRNNEQFF; cdr3_nt: TGCAGTGCTAGGAGGAACAATGAGCAGTTCTTC
d_call: TRBD2; j_call: TRBJ2-7; clone_size: many; v_call: TRBV20-1; cdr3_aa: CSAPGAGDSYEQYF; cdr3_nt: TGCAGTGCTCCGGGAGCGGGGGATTCCTACGAGCAGTACTTC
d_call: TRBD1; j_call: TRBJ2-3; clone_size: many; v_call: TRBV29-1; cdr3_aa: CSVSGQGVVADTQYF; cdr3_nt: TGCAGCGTGAGTGGACAGGGGGTTGTAGCGGATACGCAGTATTTT
d_call: NA; j_call: TRBJ2-4; clone_size: NA; v_call: TRBV2; cdr3_aa: CASSEARGIQYF; cdr3_nt: TGTGCCAGCAGTGAAGCGAGGGGTATTCAGTACTTC
d_call: TRBD1; j_call: TRBJ1-5; clone_size: NA; v_call: TRBV20-1; cdr3_aa: CSAHPDRGKPQHF; cdr3_nt: TGCAGTGCCCACCCGGACAGGGGTAAGCCCCAGCATTTT
d_call: TRBD2; j_call: TRBJ2-3; clone_size: many; v_call: TRBV27; cdr3_aa: CASSLYLAGGRSTDTQYF; cdr3_nt: TGTGCCAGCAGTTTATACCTAGCGGGGGGCCGCAGCACAGATACGCAGTATTTT
d_call: NA; j_call: TRBJ2-3; clone_size: few; v_call: TRBV29-1; cdr3_aa: CSVDSPTGRVEDTQYF; cdr3_nt: TGCAGCGTTGATAGTCCGACAGGGAGGGTCGAGGATACGCAGTATTTT
d_call: NA; j_call: TRBJ2-6; clone_size: NA; v_call: TRBV9; cdr3_aa: CASSVGLRTRSGANVLTF; cdr3_nt: TGTGCCAGCAGCGTAGGCCTTCGGACACGCTCTGGGGCCAACGTCCTGACTTTC
d_call: TRBD1; j_call: TRBJ2-5; clone_size: NA; v_call: TRBV7-9; cdr3_aa: CPSSLLGQDQETQYF; cdr3_nt: TGTCCCAGCAGCTTATTAGGACAGGACCAAGAGACCCAGTACTTC
d_call: TRBD2; j_call: TRBJ2-7; clone_size: NA; v_call: TRBV28; cdr3_aa: CASSLRGDPYEQYF; cdr3_nt: TGTGCCAGCAGCCTCCGGGGGGACCCCTACGAGCAGTACTTC
d_call: NA; j_call: TRBJ1-5; clone_size: NA; v_call: TRBV3-1; cdr3_aa: CASSPSTSEKPQHF; cdr3_nt: TGTGCCAGCAGCCCGAGCACCTCGGAAAAGCCCCAGCATTTT
d_call: NA; j_call: TRBJ2-5; clone_size: many; v_call: TRBV9; cdr3_aa: CASSVGGINQETQYF; cdr3_nt: TGTGCCAGCAGCGTTGGTGGGATAAACCAAGAGACCCAGTACTTC
d_call: NA; j_call: TRBJ2-1; clone_size: few; v_call: TRBV25-1; cdr3_aa: CASSEYGEIYYNEQFF; cdr3_nt: TGTGCCAGCAGTGAATATGGGGAGATATACTACAATGAGCAGTTCTTC
d_call: NA; j_call: TRBJ1-6; clone_size: few; v_call: TRBV7-2; cdr3_aa: CASSLDRASPLHF; cdr3_nt: TGTGCCAGCAGCTTAGACAGAGCTTCACCCCTCCACTTT
d_call: NA; j_call: TRBJ2-2; clone_size: NA; v_call: TRBV20-1; cdr3_aa: CSARPGYTGELFF; cdr3_nt: TGCAGTGCCCGGCCAGGCTACACCGGGGAGCTGTTTTTT
d_call: TRBD1; j_call: TRBJ1-1; clone_size: NA; v_call: TRBV6-6; cdr3_aa: CASSIDRGATEAFF; cdr3_nt: TGTGCCAGCAGTATCGACAGGGGGGCCACTGAAGCTTTCTTT